This entry features one T cell receptor (beta chain) sequence. The antigen is unknown. Clones were sequenced by immunoSEQ multiplex PCR, and TCRdb holds only the in-frame ones, with some missing. The sample lists roughly 7,600 clones; approximately 85% were seen once. These data originate in a study of T cells after posttransplantation cyclophosphamide. Study outcomes and limitations: Recipient CMV seropositivity and CMV reactivation strongly tracked TRB clonality. Later blood repertoires were often dominated by clones from the donor CD8+ memory compartment.

Germline CDR1 LNHDA, CDR2 SQIVND (reference sequence). The CDR3 totals 16 residues. V shed 3 bases and J 4 bases; nucleotides not matched to a gene: 9. Busulfan-fludarabine conditioning, marrow transplant, and cyclophosphamide on days +3 and +4 were administered. This sequence joins TRBV19 and TRBJ1-5; TRBD1 agrees at 7 bases. Sequencing used CD4+ T cells sorted from blood, obtained more than 950 days after allogeneic stem cell transplant with posttransplant cyclophosphamide. This receptor was identified in a female patient aged 40-50 years who received an allogeneic stem cell transplant from a related donor, was CMV-positive, and had no GVHD. Certain T cells may be donor cells from the graft. The CDR3 reads CASSMGAGGRNQPQHF. CDR3 bases: TGTGCCAGTAGTATGGGGGCAGGGGGGAGAAATCAGCCCCAGCATTTT.